This T cell receptor (beta chain) is from a study of shared clonotypes between healthy human individuals. General study points: In general, naive subsets displayed greater estimated richness than memory subsets did.

In the sorted-subset replicate PCRs, 200 ng DNA, around 30,000 T cell genomes, was used. In the original workflow: Junction-only sequences without quality scores were provided by ImmunoSEQ, so filtering was different. Libraries were prepared by immunoSEQ multiplex PCR; TCRdb keeps only in-frame clonotypes and omits some of them. The V and J calls and the clone size are those of that table, but D and trimming were determined from the DNA. The sample lists 950,000 to 1,100,000 clones; under 80% were seen once. On this clone itself: Its antigen is not known. This sample includes further DNA sequences coding for the same CDR3.

The germline V gene has CDR1 SGHRS and CDR2 YFSETQ. The CDR3 is 14 amino acids. V lost 4 bases, J lost 3 bases, and 10 bases lay in between. Each of the donors was a healthy adult who was HIV-negative and had not had a recent acute infection or vaccination. Sequenced input: memory CD4+ T cells sorted from blood. The sample's subset: CD45RA-negative fraction. The chain carries TRBV5-1 and TRBJ2-2; D ambiguous. This TCR derives from a man aged 18 to 30 in good health. The CDR3 DNA sequence: TGCGCCAGCAGCCCCCGAACTGACACCGGGGAGCTGTTTTTT. This codes for CASSPRTDTGELFF.